This T cell receptor (beta chain) originates from a study of shared clonotypes between healthy human individuals. Roughly 33,000 T cell genomes, or around 180 ng DNA, went into the sorted-subset replicate PCRs. Only in-frame clones appear in the TCRdb table, and some are missing; sequencing was by immunoSEQ multiplex PCR. The sample comprises about 1 million clones, around 74% of which are singletons, and roughly 1.4% rests with the top ten. J was trimmed by 4 bases and V by 4 bases; bases with no gene match: 13. CDR1 SGHNT and CDR2 YYREEE come from the germline V gene (reference sequence). The CDR3 sequence is 16 residues long. Study-level results: Among the subsets, naive ones generally showed larger estimated richness than memory ones. A handful of donors showed sharing of approximately 5% of naive CD4 clonotypes.

As concerns this clone: What it binds is not known.

Sample: memory CD4+ T cells sorted from blood. Noted subset: CD45RA-negative fraction. This TCR derives from a man aged 18 to 35 in good health. The chain links TRBV5-4 to TRBJ2-7; TRBD1 matches 8 bases. The CDR3 sequence: CASSHDRGQGGYEQYF. CDR3 sequence (DNA): TGTGCCAGCAGCCATGACAGGGGCCAGGGTGGTTACGAGCAGTACTTC.